Listed below are T cell receptor beta chains from one sample, sequenced in a study of Ad26.COV2.S vaccination and SARS-CoV-2 variants. Assay: immunoSEQ multiplex PCR; the TCRdb copy retains only in-frame clones and omits some. The repertoire consists of some 350,000 clones, with around 92% occurring once and the leading ten covering roughly 3.9%. Source: peripheral blood, taken after recovery from COVID-19. Receptors were obtained from a human donor who had recovered from COVID-19. Both conserved end residues are part of each CDR3. The order of the fields is D gene, V gene, J gene, CDR3 DNA, CDR3 protein. The D gene is left open where the match is weak.

D: .; V: TRBV1; J: TRBJ1-1; DNA: TGCACCAGGCGGGGACAGGTGAACACTGAAGCTTTCTTT; CDR3: CTRRGQVNTEAFF
D: TRBD1; V: TRBV19; J: TRBJ2-7; DNA: TGTGCCAGTAGTGGCCTCGGGACAGGGCATTACGAGCAGTACTTC; CDR3: CASSGLGTGHYEQYF
D: TRBD2; V: TRBV2; J: TRBJ2-2; DNA: TGTGCCAGCAGTTCGACTAGCGGGTTGAGCGGGGAGCTGTTTTTT; CDR3: CASSSTSGLSGELFF
D: .; V: TRBV13; J: TRBJ1-6; DNA: TGTGCCAGCAGCATTTACCAGGAGAATAATTCACCCCTCCACTTT; CDR3: CASSIYQENNSPLHF
D: TRBD1; V: TRBV10-3; J: TRBJ2-5; DNA: TGTGCCATCAGTACCGGACAGGATGGGGAGACCCAGTACTTC; CDR3: CAISTGQDGETQYF
D: TRBD2; V: TRBV11-2; J: TRBJ2-3; DNA: TGTGCCAGCAGCTTCGGGACTAGCGGGGGGTCTACAGATACGCAGTATTTT; CDR3: CASSFGTSGGSTDTQYF
D: .; V: TRBV6-5; J: TRBJ1-1; DNA: TGTGCCAGCAGCCGGAGCGGCGGGACTGAAGCTTTCTTT; CDR3: CASSRSGGTEAFF
D: TRBD1; V: TRBV27; J: TRBJ2-7; DNA: TGTGCCAGCAGTTTATGGGTCTCTCCGGGACAGAGACTTTACGAGCAGTACTTC; CDR3: CASSLWVSPGQRLYEQYF
D: .; V: TRBV6-5; J: TRBJ1-5; DNA: TGTGGGGGGCGCCGGGACATCATGGGCAATCAGCCCCAGCATTTT; CDR3: CGGRRDIMGNQPQHF
D: .; V: TRBV13; J: TRBJ2-4; DNA: TGTGCCAGCAGTCATTACGAGGGGCCAGGGGACATTCAGTACTTC; CDR3: CASSHYEGPGDIQYF